This entry concerns a single T cell receptor beta chain. These data belong to a study of shared clonotypes between healthy human individuals. The investigators split CD4+ cells into a CD45RA+ naive subset and a CD45RA-negative memory subset. Trimming left V 6 bases short and J 3 bases short, with 8 bases between. From germline, CDR1 is MNHEY and CDR2 SMNVEV (reference sequence). This CDR3 region has 13 residues. The table came from immunoSEQ multiplex PCR; TCRdb's copy has only in-frame clones and leaves some out. The sample consists of 2.3 million or so clones, 85% to 95% of them appearing once. The rearrangement links TRBV27 to TRBJ2-2; D gene ambiguous. This TCR derives from a man between 18 and 35 years old in good health. Some clones in this sample may be carry-over from other donors' samples. Sequencing used naive CD4+ T cells from PBMCs. This sample's subset: CD45RA+ positively selected. The CDR3: CASRGLDTGELFF. The DNA of the CDR3 is TGTGCCAGCAGAGGGCTCGACACCGGGGAGCTGTTTTTT.